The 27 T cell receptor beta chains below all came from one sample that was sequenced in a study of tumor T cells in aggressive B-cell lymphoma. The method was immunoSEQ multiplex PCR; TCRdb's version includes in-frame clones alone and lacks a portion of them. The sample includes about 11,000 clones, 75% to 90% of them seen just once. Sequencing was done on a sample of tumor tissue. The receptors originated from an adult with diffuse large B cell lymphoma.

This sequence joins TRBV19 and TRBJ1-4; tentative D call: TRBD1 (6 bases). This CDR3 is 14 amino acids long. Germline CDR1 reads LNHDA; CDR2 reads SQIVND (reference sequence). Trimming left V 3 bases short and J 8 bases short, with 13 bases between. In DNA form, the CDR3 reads TGTGCCAGTAGTATGTGGACAGACCCGGAAAAACTGTTTTTT. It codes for CASSMWTDPEKLFF. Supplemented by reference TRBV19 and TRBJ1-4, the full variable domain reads DGGITQSPKYLFRKEGQNVTLSCEQNLNHDAMYWYRQDPGQGLRLIYYSQIVNDFQKGDIAEGYSVSREKKESFPLTVTSAQKNPTAFYLCASSMWTDPEKLFFGSGTQLSVL.

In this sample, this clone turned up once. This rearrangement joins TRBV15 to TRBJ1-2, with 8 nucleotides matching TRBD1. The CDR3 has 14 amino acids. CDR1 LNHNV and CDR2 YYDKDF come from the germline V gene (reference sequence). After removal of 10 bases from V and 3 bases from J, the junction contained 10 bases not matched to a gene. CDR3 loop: CARKAGGADYGYTF. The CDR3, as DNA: TGTGCCAGGAAAGCAGGGGGCGCGGACTATGGCTACACCTTC.

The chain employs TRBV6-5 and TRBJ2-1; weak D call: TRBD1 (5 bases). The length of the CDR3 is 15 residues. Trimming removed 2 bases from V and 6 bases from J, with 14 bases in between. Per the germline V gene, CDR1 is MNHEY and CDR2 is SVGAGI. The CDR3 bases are TGTGCCAGCAGTTACGAAGGGGCCGAGCGCAATGAGCAGTTCTTC. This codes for CASSYEGAERNEQFF.

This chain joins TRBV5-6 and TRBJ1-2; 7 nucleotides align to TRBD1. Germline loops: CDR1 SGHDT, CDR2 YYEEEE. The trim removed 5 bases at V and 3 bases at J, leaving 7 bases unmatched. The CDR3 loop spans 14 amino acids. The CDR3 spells CASRGDSLYYGYTF. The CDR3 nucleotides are TGTGCCAGCAGGGGGGACAGCCTGTACTATGGCTACACCTTC.

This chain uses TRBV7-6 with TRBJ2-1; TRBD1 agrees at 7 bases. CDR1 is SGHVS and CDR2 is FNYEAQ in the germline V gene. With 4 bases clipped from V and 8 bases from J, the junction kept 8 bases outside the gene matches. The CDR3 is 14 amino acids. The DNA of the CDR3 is TGTGCCAGCAGCTCGGGTCCTCAGGGGGATGAGCAGTTCTTC. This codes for CASSSGPQGDEQFF.

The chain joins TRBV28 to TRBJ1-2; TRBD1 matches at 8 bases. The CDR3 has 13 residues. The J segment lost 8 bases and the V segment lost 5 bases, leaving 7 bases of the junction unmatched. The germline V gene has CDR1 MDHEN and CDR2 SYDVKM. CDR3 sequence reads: CASSPRGRSGYTF. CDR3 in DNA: TGTGCCAGCAGTCCCAGGGGGCGTAGCGGCTACACCTTC.

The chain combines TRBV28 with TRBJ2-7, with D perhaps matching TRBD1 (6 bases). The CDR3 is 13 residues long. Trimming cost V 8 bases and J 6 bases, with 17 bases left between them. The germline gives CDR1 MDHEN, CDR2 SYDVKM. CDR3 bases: TGTGCCAGCTGGAGCAGGGGAAGGTTCGAGCAGTACTTC. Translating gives CASWSRGRFEQYF. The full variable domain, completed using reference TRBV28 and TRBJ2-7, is DVKVTQSSRYLVKRTGEKVFLECVQDMDHENMFWYRQDPGLGLRLIYFSYDVKMKEKGDIPEGYSVSREKKERFSLILESASTNQTSMYLCASWSRGRFEQYFGPGTRLTVT.

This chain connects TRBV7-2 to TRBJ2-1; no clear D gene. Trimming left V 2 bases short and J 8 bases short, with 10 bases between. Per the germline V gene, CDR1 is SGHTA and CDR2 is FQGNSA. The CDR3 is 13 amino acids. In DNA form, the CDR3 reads TGTGCCAGCAGCTTAATAATCGGTGATGAGCAGTTCTTC. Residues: CASSLIIGDEQFF.

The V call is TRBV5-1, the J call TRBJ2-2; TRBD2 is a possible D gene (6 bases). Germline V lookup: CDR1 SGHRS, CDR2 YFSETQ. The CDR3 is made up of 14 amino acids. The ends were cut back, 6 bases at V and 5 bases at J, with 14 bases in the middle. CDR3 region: CASTGAVRTGELFF. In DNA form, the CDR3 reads TGCGCCAGCACGGGAGCTGTTCGGACCGGGGAGCTGTTTTTT. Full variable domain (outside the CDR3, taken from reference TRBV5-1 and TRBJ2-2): KAGVTQTPRYLIKTRGQQVTLSCSPISGHRSVSWYQQTPGQGLQFLFEYFSETQRNKGNFPGRFSGRQFSNSRSEMNVSTLELGDSALYLCASTGAVRTGELFFGEGSRLTVL.

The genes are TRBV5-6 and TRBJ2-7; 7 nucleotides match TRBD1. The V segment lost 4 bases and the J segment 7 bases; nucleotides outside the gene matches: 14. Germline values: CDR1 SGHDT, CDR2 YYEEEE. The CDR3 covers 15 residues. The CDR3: CASSPIEQGRREQYF. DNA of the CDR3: TGTGCCAGCAGCCCAATCGAACAGGGGAGAAGGGAGCAGTACTTC. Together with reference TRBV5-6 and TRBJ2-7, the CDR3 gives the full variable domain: DAGVTQSPTHLIKTRGQQVTLRCSPKSGHDTVSWYQQALGQGPQFIFQYYEEEERQRGNFPDRFSGHQFPNYSSELNVNALLLGDSALYLCASSPIEQGRREQYFGPGTRLTVT.

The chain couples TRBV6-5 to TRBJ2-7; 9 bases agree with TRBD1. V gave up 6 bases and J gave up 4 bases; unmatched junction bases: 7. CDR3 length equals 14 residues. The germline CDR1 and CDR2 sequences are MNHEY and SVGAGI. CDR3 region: CASRRGDRVYEQYF. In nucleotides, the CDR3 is TGTGCCAGCAGGCGAGGGGACAGGGTGTACGAGCAGTACTTC.

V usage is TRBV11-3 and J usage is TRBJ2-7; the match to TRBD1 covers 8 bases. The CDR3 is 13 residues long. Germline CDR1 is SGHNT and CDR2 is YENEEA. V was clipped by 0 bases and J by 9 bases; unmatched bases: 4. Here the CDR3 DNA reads TGTGCCAGCAGCTTAGACGGACAGGGCGTGCAGTACTTC. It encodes CASSLDGQGVQYF.

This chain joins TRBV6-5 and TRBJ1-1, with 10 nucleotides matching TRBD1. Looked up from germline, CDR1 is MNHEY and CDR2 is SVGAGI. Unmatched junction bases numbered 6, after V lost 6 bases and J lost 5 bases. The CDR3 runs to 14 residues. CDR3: CASSRSGQGTEAFF. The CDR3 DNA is TGTGCCAGCAGCCGATCGGGACAGGGGACTGAAGCTTTCTTT.

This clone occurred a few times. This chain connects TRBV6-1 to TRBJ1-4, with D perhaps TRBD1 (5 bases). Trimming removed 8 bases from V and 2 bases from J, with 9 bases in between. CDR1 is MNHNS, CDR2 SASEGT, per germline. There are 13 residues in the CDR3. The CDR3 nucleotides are TGTGCCAGCGTTAGGGGTACTAATGAAAAACTGTTTTTT. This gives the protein CASVRGTNEKLFF.

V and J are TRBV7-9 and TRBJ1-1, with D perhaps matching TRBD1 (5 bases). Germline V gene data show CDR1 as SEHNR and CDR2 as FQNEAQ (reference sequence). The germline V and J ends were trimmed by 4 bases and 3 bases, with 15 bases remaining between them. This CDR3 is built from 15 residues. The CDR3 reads CASSSQGAAYTEAFF. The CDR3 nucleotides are TGTGCCAGCAGCTCCCAAGGGGCAGCGTACACTGAAGCTTTCTTT.

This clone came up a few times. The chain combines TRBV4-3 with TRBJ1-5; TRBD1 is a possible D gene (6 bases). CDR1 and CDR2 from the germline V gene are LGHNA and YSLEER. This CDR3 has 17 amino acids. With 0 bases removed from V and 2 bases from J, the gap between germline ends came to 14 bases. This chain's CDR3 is CASSQEAWGQGNQPQHF. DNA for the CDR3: TGCGCCAGCAGCCAAGAAGCGTGGGGGCAAGGCAATCAGCCCCAGCATTTT.

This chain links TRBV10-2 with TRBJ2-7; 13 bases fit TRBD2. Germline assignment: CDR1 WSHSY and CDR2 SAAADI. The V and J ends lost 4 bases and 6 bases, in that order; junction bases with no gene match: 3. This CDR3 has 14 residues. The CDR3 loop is CASSGTSGSSEQYF. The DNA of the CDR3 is TGCGCCAGCAGTGGGACTAGCGGGAGTAGCGAGCAGTACTTC.

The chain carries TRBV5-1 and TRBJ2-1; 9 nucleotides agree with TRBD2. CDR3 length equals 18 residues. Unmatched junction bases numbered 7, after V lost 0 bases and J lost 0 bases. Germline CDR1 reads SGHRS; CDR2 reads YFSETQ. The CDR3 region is CASSLVGGSGSSYNEQFF. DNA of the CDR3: TGCGCCAGCAGCTTGGTGGGTGGTAGCGGGAGCTCCTACAATGAGCAGTTCTTC.

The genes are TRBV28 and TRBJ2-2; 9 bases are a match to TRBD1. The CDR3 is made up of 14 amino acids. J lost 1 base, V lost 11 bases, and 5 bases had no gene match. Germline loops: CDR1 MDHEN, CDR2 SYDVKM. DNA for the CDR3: TGTGCCGTCGCGGGACAGGGGAACACCGGGGAGCTGTTTTTT. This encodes CAVAGQGNTGELFF.

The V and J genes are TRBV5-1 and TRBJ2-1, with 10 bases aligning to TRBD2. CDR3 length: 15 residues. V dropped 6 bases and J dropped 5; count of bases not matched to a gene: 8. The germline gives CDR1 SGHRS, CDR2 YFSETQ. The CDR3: CASTESGRAHNEQFF. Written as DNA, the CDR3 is TGCGCCAGCACCGAAAGCGGGAGGGCGCACAATGAGCAGTTCTTC.

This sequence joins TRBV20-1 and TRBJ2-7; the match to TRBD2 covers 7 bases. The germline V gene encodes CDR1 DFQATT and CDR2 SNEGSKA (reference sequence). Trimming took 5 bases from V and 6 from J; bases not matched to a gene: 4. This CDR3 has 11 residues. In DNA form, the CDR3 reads TGCAGTGCTCGGGACTACGTCGAGCAGTACTTC. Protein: CSARDYVEQYF.

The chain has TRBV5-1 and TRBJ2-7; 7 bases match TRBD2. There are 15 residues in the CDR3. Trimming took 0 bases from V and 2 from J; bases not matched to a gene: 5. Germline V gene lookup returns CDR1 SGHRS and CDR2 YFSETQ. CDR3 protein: CASSLEASGPYEQYF. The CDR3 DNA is TGCGCCAGCAGCTTGGAGGCTAGCGGTCCCTACGAGCAGTACTTC.

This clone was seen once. CDR3 DNA: TGTGCCAGCAGCCAGGGTGTCACAGGGGACTACAATGAGCAGTTCTTC. Its protein is CASSQGVTGDYNEQFF. The gene calls are TRBV16 and TRBJ2-1; 7 nucleotides agree with TRBD1. CDR3 length equals 16 residues. V was pared by 3 bases and J by 3 bases, with 8 bases of the junction left unmatched. Per the germline V gene, CDR1 is KGHSY and CDR2 is FQNENV.

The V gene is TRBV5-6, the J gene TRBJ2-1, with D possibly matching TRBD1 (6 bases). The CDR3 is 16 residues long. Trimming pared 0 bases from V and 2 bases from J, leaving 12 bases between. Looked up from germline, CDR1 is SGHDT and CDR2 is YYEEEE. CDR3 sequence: CASSLAVGAPYNEQFF. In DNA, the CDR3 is TGTGCCAGCAGCTTGGCGGTGGGGGCACCCTACAATGAGCAGTTCTTC.

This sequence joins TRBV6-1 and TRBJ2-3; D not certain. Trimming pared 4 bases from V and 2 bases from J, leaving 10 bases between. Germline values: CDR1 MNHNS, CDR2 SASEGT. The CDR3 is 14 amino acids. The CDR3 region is CASSAPPFTDTQYF. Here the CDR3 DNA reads TGTGCCAGCAGTGCCCCTCCCTTCACAGATACGCAGTATTTT.

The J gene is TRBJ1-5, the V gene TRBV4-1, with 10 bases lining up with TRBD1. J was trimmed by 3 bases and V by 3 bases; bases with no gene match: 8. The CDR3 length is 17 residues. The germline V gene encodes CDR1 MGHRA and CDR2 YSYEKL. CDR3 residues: CASSHLLTGGYNQPQHF. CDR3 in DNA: TGCGCCAGCAGCCACCTGCTGACAGGGGGCTACAATCAGCCCCAGCATTTT.

CDR3 nucleotide sequence: TGTGCCAGCTCCGATTTTTCGAGGGCTATCTACAATGAGCAGTTCTTC. This gives the protein CASSDFSRAIYNEQFF. J is TRBJ2-1 and V is TRBV28, with a tentative D call TRBD2 (5 bases). The CDR3 covers 16 residues. Germline CDR1 and CDR2: MDHEN and SYDVKM. V dropped 8 bases and J dropped 3 bases, with 20 bases sitting between them.